This TCR beta chain originates from a study of shared clonotypes between healthy human individuals. The CDR3 extends over 14 amino acids. CDR1 is MNHNS, CDR2 SASEGT, per germline. V dropped 7 bases and J dropped 2 bases, with 15 bases sitting between them. Points from the study as a whole: Relative to their counterparts shared across all four donors, non-shared clonotypes exhibited diminished generation probabilities.

A remark on this clone: Its antigen is currently unknown.

Libraries were prepared by immunoSEQ multiplex PCR; TCRdb keeps only in-frame clonotypes and omits some of them. The sample has some 2,100,000 clones, more than 90% seen once. This clonotype was obtained from a young man in good health. The chain employs TRBV6-1 and TRBJ2-7, with D tentatively TRBD1 (5 bases). The specimen was naive CD4+ T cells sorted from blood. Regarding subset: CD45RA+ positively selected. The CDR3: CASIQGKLAYEQYF. The CDR3 DNA is TGTGCCAGCATCCAGGGTAAATTGGCCTACGAGCAGTACTTC.